The sequence of this T cell receptor (beta chain) was determined in a study of OX40 agonist ivuxolimab in advanced cancers. Study-level background: An anti-OX40 (CD134) antibody with agonistic activity, ivuxolimab, was administered to patients. Subjects had a mean age of 60 years, with a range of roughly 23 to 79; 82.7% were male.

The CDR3 runs to 13 residues. Trimming took off 1 base at V and 3 bases at J, with 3 bases between the two ends. Germline assignment: CDR1 SGHTA and CDR2 FQGNSA. Generated by immunoSEQ multiplex PCR, the TCRdb table keeps only in-frame clones and is missing some. This sample has 85,000 to 100,000 clones, with just under 95% found just once. A note on this clone: Its antigen is undetermined.

Study-wide results and caveats: Expanded clones belonging to CD8+ T cells outnumbered, on average, those of CD4+. Compared with others, partial responders at 0.1-3.0 mg/kg displayed clonal expansion among the lowest.

This TCR was recovered from an adult with an advanced solid tumor such as melanoma, head and neck, liver or kidney cancer. The sequencing here drew on CD4+ or CD8+ T cells sorted from blood, taken in a trial of the OX40 agonist ivuxolimab. The chain combines TRBV7-2 with TRBJ2-2; D gene uncertain. The CDR3: CASSLGYTGELFF. CDR3 in DNA: TGTGCCAGCAGCTTAGGGTACACCGGGGAGCTGTTTTTT.